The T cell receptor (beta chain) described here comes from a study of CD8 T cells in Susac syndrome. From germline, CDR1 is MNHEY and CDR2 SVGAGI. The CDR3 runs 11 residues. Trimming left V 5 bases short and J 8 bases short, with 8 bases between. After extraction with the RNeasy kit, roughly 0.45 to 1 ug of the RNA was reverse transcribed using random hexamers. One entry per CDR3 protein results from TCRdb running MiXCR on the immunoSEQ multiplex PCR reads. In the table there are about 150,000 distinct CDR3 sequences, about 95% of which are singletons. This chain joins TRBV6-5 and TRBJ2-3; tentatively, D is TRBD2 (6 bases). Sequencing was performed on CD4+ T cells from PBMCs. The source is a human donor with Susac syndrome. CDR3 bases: TGTGCCAGCAGTGGCGGGGCTACGCAGTATTTT. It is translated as CASSGGATQYF.